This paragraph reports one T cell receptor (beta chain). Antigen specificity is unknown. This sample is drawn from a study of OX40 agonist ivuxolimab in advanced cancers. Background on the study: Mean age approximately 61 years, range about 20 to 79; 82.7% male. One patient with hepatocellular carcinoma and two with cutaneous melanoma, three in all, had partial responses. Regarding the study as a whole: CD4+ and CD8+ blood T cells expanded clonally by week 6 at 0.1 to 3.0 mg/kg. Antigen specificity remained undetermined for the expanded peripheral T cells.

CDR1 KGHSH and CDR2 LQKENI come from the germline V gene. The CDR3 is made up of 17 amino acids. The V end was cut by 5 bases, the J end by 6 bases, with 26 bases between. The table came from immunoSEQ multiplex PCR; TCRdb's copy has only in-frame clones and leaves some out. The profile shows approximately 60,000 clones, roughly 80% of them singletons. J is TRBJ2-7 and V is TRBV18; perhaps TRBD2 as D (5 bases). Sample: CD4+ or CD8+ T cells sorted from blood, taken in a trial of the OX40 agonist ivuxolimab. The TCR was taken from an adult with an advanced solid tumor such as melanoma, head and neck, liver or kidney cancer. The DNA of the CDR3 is TGTGCCAGCTCAGAATTCGCGCCCGGGAACGGACCCCTCGAGCAGTACTTC. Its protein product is CASSEFAPGNGPLEQYF.